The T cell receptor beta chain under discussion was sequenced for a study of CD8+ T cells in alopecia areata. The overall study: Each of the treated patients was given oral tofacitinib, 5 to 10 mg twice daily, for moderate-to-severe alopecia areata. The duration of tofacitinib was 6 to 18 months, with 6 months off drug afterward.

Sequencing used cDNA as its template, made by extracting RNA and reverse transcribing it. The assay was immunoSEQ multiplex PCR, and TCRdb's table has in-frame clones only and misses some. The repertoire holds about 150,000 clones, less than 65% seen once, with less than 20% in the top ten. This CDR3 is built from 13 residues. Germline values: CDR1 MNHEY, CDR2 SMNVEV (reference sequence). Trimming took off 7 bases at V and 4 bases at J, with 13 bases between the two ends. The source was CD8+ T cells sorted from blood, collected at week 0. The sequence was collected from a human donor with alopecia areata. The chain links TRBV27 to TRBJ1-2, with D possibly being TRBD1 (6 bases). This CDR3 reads CASKRTGSYGYTF. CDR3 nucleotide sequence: TGTGCCAGCAAACGAACAGGGAGCTATGGCTACACCTTC.